The 18 T cell receptor beta chains below come from one sample, sequenced in a study of human T cells and chemical hapten exposure. From the RACE reads, TCRdb called clonotypes with MiXCR, one entry per CDR3 protein. Of a few hundred thousand distinct CDR3 sequences in the sample, around 5.5% were seen once. Time point noted: pre-sensitization, week 0. Stated treatment: therapeutic diphenylcyclopropenone sensitization with weekly scalp DPC. The sample here was whole blood, taken in connection with sensitization to the hapten diphenylcyclopropenone (DPC). These receptors all stem from a woman under 30 with alopecia areata. Some clones in this sample may be carry-over from other donors' samples.

In this sample, this clonotype turned up a few times. This rearrangement joins TRBV6-4 to TRBJ1-1; 7 bases match TRBD1. The CDR3 spans 15 residues. Per germline, CDR1 MRHNA and CDR2 SNTAGT. The trim removed 0 bases at V and 6 bases at J, leaving 7 bases unmatched. CDR3 nucleotide sequence: TGTGCCAGCAGTGACTCGGCAGGGGGAAGCTCTGAAGCTTTCTTT. Translation: CASSDSAGGSSEAFF.

The sample holds many counts of this clonotype. This chain joins TRBV6-1 and TRBJ1-1; D is unresolved. CDR1 and CDR2 (germline): MNHNS, SASEGT. The length of the CDR3 is 12 residues. The ends were cut back, 6 bases at V and 11 bases at J, with 16 bases in the middle. The CDR3 spells CASSWEAARAFF. DNA for the CDR3: TGTGCCAGCAGCTGGGAGGCAGCACGGGCTTTCTTT.

This clonotype has only a few counts. One end of the junction varies from germline; a read error may be responsible. The chain links TRBV7-7 to TRBJ2-7, with D unresolved. Germline CDR1 and CDR2: SSHAT and FNYEAQ (reference sequence). The CDR3 spans 13 residues. The CDR3 sequence is CASSLADGYEQYF. The CDR3, as DNA: TGTGCTAGCAGCCTTGCCGACGGATACGAGCAGTACTTC.

This clonotype showed up just a few times. V usage is TRBV12-3 or TRBV12-4 and J usage is TRBJ1-1; no firm D call. The germline V and J ends were trimmed by 3 bases and 1 base, with 9 bases remaining between them. The CDR3 is 14 residues long. The CDR3 sequence: CASSFQSANTEAFF. In nucleotides, the CDR3 is TGTGCCAGCAGTTTTCAGTCTGCGAACACTGAAGCTTTCTTT.

A few counts support this clonotype. The chain joins TRBV12-3 or TRBV12-4 to TRBJ2-7; TRBD2 matches 15 bases. V trimming: 7 bases; J trimming: 2 bases; junction bases outside the gene matches: 9. The CDR3 has 17 amino acids. The CDR3 sequence: CASTRTSGGAATYEQYF. In DNA, the CDR3 is TGTGCCAGCACTCGGACTAGCGGGGGGGCCGCGACCTACGAGCAGTACTTC.

This clonotype was seen only a few times. The V gene is TRBV6-1, the J gene TRBJ2-7; D is unresolved. The V and J ends lost 6 bases and 3 bases respectively, with 3 bases between them. Germline V gives CDR1 MNHNS, CDR2 SASEGT. This CDR3 has 10 amino acids. The CDR3 DNA follows: TGTGCCAGCAGAAACTACGAGCAGTACTTC. Encoded protein: CASRNYEQYF.

The chain has TRBV7-2 and TRBJ1-1, with no clear D. Between the trimmed V and J ends, which lost 2 bases and 0 bases, there was a span of 10 bases. CDR1 is SGHTA, CDR2 FQGNSA, per germline. The CDR3 consists of 15 residues. The CDR3 loop reads CASSLTTLMNTEAFF. CDR3 in DNA: TGTGCCAGCAGCTTAACCACCCTGATGAACACTGAAGCTTTCTTT.

The chain employs TRBV28 and TRBJ2-3; 7 bases match TRBD1. The length of the CDR3 is 16 residues. Germline-derived CDR1 and CDR2 are MDHEN and SYDVKM. The trim removed 6 bases at V and 0 bases at J, leaving 9 bases unmatched. The CDR3 DNA reads as TGTGCCAGCAGAACGTCGACAGGGTTAAGCACAGATACGCAGTATTTT. It yields the protein CASRTSTGLSTDTQYF.

This clonotype has a count of ten or more. V is TRBV5-4 and J is TRBJ2-7; 8 nucleotides line up with TRBD2. Germline loops: CDR1 SGHNT, CDR2 YYREEE (reference sequence). The length of the CDR3 is 14 residues. V dropped 5 bases and J dropped 6; count of bases not matched to a gene: 10. Here the CDR3 DNA reads TGTGCCAGCAGTCCGGGACTAGAAGATCCCGAGCAGTACTTC. The encoded protein is CASSPGLEDPEQYF. Full variable domain (outside the CDR3, taken from reference TRBV5-4 and TRBJ2-7): ETGVTQSPTHLIKTRGQQVTLRCSSQSGHNTVSWYQQALGQGPQFIFQYYREEENGRGNFPPRFSGLQFPNYSSELNVNALELDDSALYLCASSPGLEDPEQYFGPGTRLTVT.

This clonotype was counted many times. The chain carries TRBV3-1 and TRBJ1-6; D remains unclear. V was clipped by 0 bases and J by 8 bases, with 2 bases between them. The CDR3 is 12 amino acids. Germline CDR1 and CDR2: LGHDT and YNNKEL (reference sequence). This CDR3 reads CASSQDYSPLHF. The DNA for the CDR3 is TGTGCCAGCAGCCAAGACTATTCACCCCTCCACTTT.

This clonotype has at least ten counts. The J gene is TRBJ1-5, the V gene TRBV6-5; TRBD1 might be the D (5 bases). Per germline, CDR1 MNHEY and CDR2 SVGAGI. The CDR3 spans 15 residues. Trimming removed 0 bases at V and 2 bases at J, with 8 bases between. The CDR3 is CASSYSLRGNQPQHF. In DNA form, the CDR3 reads TGTGCCAGCAGTTACTCGCTCAGGGGCAATCAGCCCCAGCATTTT.

In this sample, this clonotype turned up many times. The V gene is TRBV4-2, the J gene TRBJ2-3; perhaps TRBD1 as D (6 bases). This CDR3 has 19 residues. Looked up from germline, CDR1 is LGHNA and CDR2 is YNFKEQ. The V end lost 2 bases, the J end lost 1 base, and 22 bases lay between the germline ends. The CDR3 bases are TGTGCCAGCAGCCAACCCCGGGGTAGGCTGTGGGGGCGCACAGATACGCAGTATTTT. Its protein is CASSQPRGRLWGRTDTQYF.

This clonotype occurred many times. J is TRBJ2-7 and V is TRBV6-2 or TRBV6-3; D gene ambiguous. Per germline, CDR1 MNHEY and CDR2 SVGEGT. This CDR3 spans 13 amino acids. V was cut by 2 bases and J by 3 bases, with 8 bases left in between. The CDR3 DNA follows: TGTGCCAGCAGTTACCAAAGCCACTACGAGCAGTACTTC. Its protein is CASSYQSHYEQYF.

This chain joins TRBV29-1 and TRBJ2-1, with D unresolved. Looked up from germline, CDR1 is SQVTM and CDR2 is ANQGSEA. Trimming took 6 bases from V and 7 from J, leaving 10 bases between them. CDR3 length: 11 residues. The CDR3 bases are TGCAGCGTCACCGACCTTAATGAGCAGTTCTTC. Its translation: CSVTDLNEQFF.

This clonotype occurred a few times. The J gene is TRBJ2-1, the V gene TRBV7-9, with D possibly TRBD2 on 6 matching bases. There are 13 residues in the CDR3. Per germline, CDR1 SEHNR and CDR2 FQNEAQ (reference sequence). Trimming shortened V by 5 bases and J by 8 bases, and 13 bases separated the two germline ends. The CDR3 nucleotides are TGTGCCAGCAGCCCGACTAGTTCGCATGAGCAGTTCTTC. It codes for CASSPTSSHEQFF. Complete variable domain (other parts from reference TRBV7-9 and TRBJ2-1): DTGVSQNPRHKITKRGQNVTFRCDPISEHNRLYWYRQTLGQGPEFLTYFQNEAQLEKSRLLSDRFSAERPKGSFSTLEIQRTEQGDSAMYLCASSPTSSHEQFFGPGTRLTVL.

This clonotype has only a few counts. This sequence joins TRBV9 and TRBJ2-1; 14 positions agree with TRBD2. J was trimmed by 0 bases and V by 3 bases; bases with no gene match: 8. The germline V gene encodes CDR1 SGDLS and CDR2 YYNGEE. The CDR3 runs to 19 residues. CDR3 loop: CASSGRTSGGYSSYNEQFF. The DNA of the CDR3 is TGTGCCAGCAGCGGACGGACTAGCGGGGGGTATAGCTCCTACAATGAGCAGTTCTTC.

The chain couples TRBV7-2 to TRBJ2-3, with 9 bases identical to TRBD1. V dropped 5 bases and J dropped 2; count of bases not matched to a gene: 17. CDR3 length: 19 amino acids. The germline V gene has CDR1 SGHTA and CDR2 FQGNSA. This CDR3 is CASSLRGDWDRESTDTQYF. For the CDR3, the DNA is TGTGCCAGCAGCCTCAGGGGAGATTGGGACAGGGAATCCACAGATACGCAGTATTTT.

This clonotype has at least ten counts. The chain joins TRBV12-3 or TRBV12-4 to TRBJ1-4; 9 nucleotides agree with TRBD1. J gave up 7 bases and V 3 bases, and 6 bases lay outside the gene matches. The CDR3 runs 15 residues. CDR3 in amino acids: CASSFGDRDGEKLFF. CDR3 nucleotide sequence: TGTGCCAGCAGTTTTGGGGACAGGGACGGTGAAAAACTGTTTTTT.